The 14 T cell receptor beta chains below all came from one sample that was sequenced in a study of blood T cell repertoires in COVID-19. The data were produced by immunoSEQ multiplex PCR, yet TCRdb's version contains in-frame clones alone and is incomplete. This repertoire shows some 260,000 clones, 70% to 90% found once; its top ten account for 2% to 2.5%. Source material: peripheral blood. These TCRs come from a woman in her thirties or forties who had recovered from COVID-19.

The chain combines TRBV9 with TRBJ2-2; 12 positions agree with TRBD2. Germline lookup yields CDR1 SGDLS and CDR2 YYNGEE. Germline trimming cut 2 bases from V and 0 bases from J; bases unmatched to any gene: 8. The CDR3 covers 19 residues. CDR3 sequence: CASSVAGLAGGANTGELFF. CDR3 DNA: TGTGCCAGCAGCGTGGCGGGACTAGCGGGTGGCGCGAACACCGGGGAGCTGTTTTTT.

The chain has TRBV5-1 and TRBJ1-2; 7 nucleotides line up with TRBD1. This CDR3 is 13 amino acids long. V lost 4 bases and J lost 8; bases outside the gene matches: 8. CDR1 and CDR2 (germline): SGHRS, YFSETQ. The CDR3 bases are TGCGCCAGCAGCCCGGACAGGTCGAGAGGCTACACCTTC. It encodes CASSPDRSRGYTF. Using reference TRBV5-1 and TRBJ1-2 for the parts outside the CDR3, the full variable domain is KAGVTQTPRYLIKTRGQQVTLSCSPISGHRSVSWYQQTPGQGLQFLFEYFSETQRNKGNFPGRFSGRQFSNSRSEMNVSTLELGDSALYLCASSPDRSRGYTFGSGTRLTVV.

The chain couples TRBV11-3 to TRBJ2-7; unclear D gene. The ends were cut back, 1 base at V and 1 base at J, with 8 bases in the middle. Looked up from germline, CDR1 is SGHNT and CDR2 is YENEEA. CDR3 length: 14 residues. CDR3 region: CASSLVLLSYEQYF. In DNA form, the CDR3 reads TGTGCCAGCAGCTTAGTTCTTCTTTCCTACGAGCAGTACTTC.

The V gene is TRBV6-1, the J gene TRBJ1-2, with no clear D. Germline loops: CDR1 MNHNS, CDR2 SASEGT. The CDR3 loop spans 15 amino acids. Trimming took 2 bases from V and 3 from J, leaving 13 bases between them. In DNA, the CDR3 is TGTGCCAGCAGTGAATCGGGGAGAACCTACTATGGCTACACCTTC. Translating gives CASSESGRTYYGYTF.

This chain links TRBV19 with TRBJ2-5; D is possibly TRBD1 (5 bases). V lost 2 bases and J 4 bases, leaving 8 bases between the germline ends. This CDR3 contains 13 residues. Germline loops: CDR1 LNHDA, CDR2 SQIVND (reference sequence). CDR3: CASSISGAETQYF. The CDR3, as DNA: TGTGCCAGTAGTATAAGTGGGGCAGAGACCCAGTACTTC.

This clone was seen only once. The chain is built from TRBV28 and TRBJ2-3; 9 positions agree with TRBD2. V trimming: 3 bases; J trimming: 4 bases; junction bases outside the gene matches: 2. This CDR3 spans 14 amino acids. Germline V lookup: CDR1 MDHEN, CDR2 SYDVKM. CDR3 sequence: CASSFSGRSDTQYF. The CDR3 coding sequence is TGTGCCAGCAGTTTTAGCGGGAGATCAGATACGCAGTATTTT.

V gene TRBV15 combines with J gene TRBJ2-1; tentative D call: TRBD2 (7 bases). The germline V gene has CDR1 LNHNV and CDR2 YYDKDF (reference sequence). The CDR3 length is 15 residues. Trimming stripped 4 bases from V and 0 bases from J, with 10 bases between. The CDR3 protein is CATSTGGRSYNEQFF. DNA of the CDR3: TGTGCCACCAGCACCGGGGGGCGCTCCTACAATGAGCAGTTCTTC.

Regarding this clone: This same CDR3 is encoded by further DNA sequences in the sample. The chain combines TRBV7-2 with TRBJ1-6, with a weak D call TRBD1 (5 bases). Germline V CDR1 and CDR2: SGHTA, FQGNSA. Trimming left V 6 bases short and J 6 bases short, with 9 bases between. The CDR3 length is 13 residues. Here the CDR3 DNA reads TGTGCCAGCAGGATGGGGGGTAATTCACCCCTCCACTTT. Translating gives CASRMGGNSPLHF. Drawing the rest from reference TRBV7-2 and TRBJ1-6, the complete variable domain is GAGVSQSPSNKVTEKGKDVELRCDPISGHTALYWYRQSLGQGLEFLIYFQGNSAPDKSGLPSDRFSAERTGGSVSTLTIQRTQQEDSAVYLCASRMGGNSPLHFGNGTRLTVT.

The CDR3 protein is CASSQGTDQHF. CDR3 sequence (DNA): TGTGCCAGCTCACAAGGGACAGATCAGCATTTT. The chain has TRBV18 and TRBJ1-5; 7 nucleotides align to TRBD1. Germline V gene lookup returns CDR1 KGHSH and CDR2 LQKENI. Losses at the gene ends were 4 bases for V and 13 bases for J; bases not matched to a gene: 4. The CDR3 covers 11 residues. The entire variable domain, with the rest obtained from reference TRBV18 and TRBJ1-5, is as follows: NAGVMQNPRHLVRRRGQEARLRCSPMKGHSHVYWYRQLPEEGLKFMVYLQKENIIDESGMPKERFSAEFPKEGPSILRIQQVVRGDSAAYFCASSQGTDQHFGDGTRLSIL.

The CDR3 sequence: CASSLVERGKDIQYF. The CDR3, as DNA: TGTGCCAGCAGCTTGGTCGAGCGGGGTAAAGACATTCAGTACTTC. The genes are TRBV5-4 and TRBJ2-4; 7 bases align to TRBD2. CDR3 length equals 15 residues. Germline-derived CDR1 and CDR2 are SGHNT and YYREEE (reference sequence). Trimming took 0 bases from V and 8 from J; bases not matched to a gene: 8. Using reference TRBV5-4 and TRBJ2-4 for the parts outside the CDR3, the full variable domain is ETGVTQSPTHLIKTRGQQVTLRCSSQSGHNTVSWYQQALGQGPQFIFQYYREEENGRGNFPPRFSGLQFPNYSSELNVNALELDDSALYLCASSLVERGKDIQYFGAGTRLSVL.

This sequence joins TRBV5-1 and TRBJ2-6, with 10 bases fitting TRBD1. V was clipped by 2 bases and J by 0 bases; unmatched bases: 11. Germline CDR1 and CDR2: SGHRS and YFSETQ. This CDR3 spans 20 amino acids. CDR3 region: CASSFEPSGTGVSGANVLTF. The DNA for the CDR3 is TGCGCCAGCAGCTTTGAGCCATCCGGGACAGGGGTCTCTGGGGCCAACGTCCTGACTTTC.

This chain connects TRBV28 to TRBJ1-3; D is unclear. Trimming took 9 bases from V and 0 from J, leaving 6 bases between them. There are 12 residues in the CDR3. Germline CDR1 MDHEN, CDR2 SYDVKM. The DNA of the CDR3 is TGTGCCAGTCTAAGCTCTGGAAACACCATATATTTT. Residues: CASLSSGNTIYF.

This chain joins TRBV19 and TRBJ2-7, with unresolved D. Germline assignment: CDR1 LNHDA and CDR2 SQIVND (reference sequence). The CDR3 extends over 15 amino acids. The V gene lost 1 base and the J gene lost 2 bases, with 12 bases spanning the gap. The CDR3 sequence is CASSIAHGLAYEQYF. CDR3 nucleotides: TGTGCCAGTAGTATAGCTCATGGCCTAGCCTACGAGCAGTACTTC.

In DNA form, the CDR3 reads TGTGCCAGCACCAGATCTACAGGGGGCGTCTATGAAGCTTTCTTT. Residues: CASTRSTGGVYEAFF. The chain links TRBV6-5 to TRBJ1-1; 9 nucleotides align to TRBD1. Germline trimming cut 7 bases from V and 7 bases from J; bases unmatched to any gene: 13. Germline CDR1 MNHEY, CDR2 SVGAGI. There are 15 residues in the CDR3.